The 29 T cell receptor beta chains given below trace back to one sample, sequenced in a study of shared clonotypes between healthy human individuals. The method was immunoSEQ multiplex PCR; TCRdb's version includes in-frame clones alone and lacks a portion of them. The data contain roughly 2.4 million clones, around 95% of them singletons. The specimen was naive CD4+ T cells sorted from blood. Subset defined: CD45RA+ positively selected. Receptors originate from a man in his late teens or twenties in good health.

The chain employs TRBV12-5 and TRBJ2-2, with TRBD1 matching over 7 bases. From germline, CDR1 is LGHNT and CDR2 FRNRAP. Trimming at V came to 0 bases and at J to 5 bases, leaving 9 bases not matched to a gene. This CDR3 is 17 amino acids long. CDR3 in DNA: TGTGCTAGTGGTTTGGTACCGAAGGGGGCGAGGACCGGGGAGCTGTTTTTT. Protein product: CASGLVPKGARTGELFF.

The CDR3 DNA reads as TGCGCCAGCAGCCTCGCTGACGGTCAGCCCCAGCATTTT. It yields the protein CASSLADGQPQHF. V usage is TRBV5-1 and J usage is TRBJ1-5; D not certain. Germline values: CDR1 SGHRS, CDR2 YFSETQ. Trimming removed 4 bases at V and 6 bases at J, with 11 bases between. The CDR3 spans 13 residues.

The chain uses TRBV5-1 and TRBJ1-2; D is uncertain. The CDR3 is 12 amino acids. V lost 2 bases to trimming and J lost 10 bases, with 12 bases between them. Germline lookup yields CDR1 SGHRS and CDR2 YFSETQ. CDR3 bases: TGCGCCAGCAGCTTTCCCGGGATGGACTACACCTTC. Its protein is CASSFPGMDYTF. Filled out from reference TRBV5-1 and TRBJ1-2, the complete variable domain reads KAGVTQTPRYLIKTRGQQVTLSCSPISGHRSVSWYQQTPGQGLQFLFEYFSETQRNKGNFPGRFSGRQFSNSRSEMNVSTLELGDSALYLCASSFPGMDYTFGSGTRLTVV.

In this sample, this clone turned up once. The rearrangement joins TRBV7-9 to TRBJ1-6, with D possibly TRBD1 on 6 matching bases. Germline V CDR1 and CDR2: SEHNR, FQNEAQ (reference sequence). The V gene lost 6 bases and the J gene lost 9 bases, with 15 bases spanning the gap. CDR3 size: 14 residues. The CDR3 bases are TGTGCCAGCAGTTCCACAGGGTACGGTTCACCCCTCCACTTT. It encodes CASSSTGYGSPLHF.

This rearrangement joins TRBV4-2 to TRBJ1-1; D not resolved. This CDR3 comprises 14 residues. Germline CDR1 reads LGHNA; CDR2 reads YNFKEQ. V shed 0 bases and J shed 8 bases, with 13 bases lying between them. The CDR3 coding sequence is TGTGCCAGCAGCCAAGATACGGGCTTTAAAGAAGCTTTCTTT. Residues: CASSQDTGFKEAFF.

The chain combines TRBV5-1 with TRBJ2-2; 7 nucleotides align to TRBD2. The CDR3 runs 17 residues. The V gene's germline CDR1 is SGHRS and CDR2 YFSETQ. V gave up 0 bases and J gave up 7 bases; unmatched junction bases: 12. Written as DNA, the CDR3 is TGCGCCAGCAGCTTGGCCGAGGGAGGGCCAAGGGGCGGGGAGCTGTTTTTT. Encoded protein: CASSLAEGGPRGGELFF.

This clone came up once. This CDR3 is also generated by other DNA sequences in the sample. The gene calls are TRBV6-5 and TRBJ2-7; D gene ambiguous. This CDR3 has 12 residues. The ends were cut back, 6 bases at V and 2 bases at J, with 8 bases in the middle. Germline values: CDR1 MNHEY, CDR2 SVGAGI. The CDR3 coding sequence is TGTGCCAGCAGCTCGACAACCTACGAGCAGTACTTC. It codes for CASSSTTYEQYF.

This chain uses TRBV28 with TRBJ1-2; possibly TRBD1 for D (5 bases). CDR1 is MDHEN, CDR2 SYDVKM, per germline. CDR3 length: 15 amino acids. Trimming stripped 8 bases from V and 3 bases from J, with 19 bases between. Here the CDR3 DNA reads TGTGCCAGCCAACCGGGGGGGTTGAGGGACTATGGCTACACCTTC. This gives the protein CASQPGGLRDYGYTF.

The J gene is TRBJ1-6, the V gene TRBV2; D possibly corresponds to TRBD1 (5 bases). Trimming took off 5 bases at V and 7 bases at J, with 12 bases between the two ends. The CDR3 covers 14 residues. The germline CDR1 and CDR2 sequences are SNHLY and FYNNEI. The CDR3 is CASSLRQTNSPLHF. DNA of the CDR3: TGTGCCAGCAGTTTGCGACAGACAAATTCACCCCTCCACTTT.

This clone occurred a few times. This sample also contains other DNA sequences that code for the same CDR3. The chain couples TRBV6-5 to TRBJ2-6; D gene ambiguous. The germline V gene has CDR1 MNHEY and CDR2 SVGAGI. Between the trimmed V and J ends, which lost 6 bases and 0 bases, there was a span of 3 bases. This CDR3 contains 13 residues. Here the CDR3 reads CASRGSGANVLTF. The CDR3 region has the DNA TGTGCCAGCAGGGGCTCTGGGGCCAACGTCCTGACTTTC.

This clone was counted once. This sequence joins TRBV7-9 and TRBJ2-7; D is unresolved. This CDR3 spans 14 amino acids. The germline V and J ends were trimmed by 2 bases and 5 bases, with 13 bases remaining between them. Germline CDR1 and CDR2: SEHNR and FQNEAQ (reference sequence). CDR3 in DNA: TGTGCCAGCAGCTTAAGCTTCGTAGGCGACGAGCAGTACTTC. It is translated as CASSLSFVGDEQYF.

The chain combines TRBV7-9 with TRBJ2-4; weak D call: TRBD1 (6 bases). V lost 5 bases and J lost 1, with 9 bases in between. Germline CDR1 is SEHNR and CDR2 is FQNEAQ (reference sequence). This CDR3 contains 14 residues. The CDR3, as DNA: TGTGCCAGCAGCGCAGGGGCGGCCAAAAACATTCAGTACTTC. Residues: CASSAGAAKNIQYF. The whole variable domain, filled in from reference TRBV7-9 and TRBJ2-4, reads DTGVSQNPRHKITKRGQNVTFRCDPISEHNRLYWYRQTLGQGPEFLTYFQNEAQLEKSRLLSDRFSAERPKGSFSTLEIQRTEQGDSAMYLCASSAGAAKNIQYFGAGTRLSVL.

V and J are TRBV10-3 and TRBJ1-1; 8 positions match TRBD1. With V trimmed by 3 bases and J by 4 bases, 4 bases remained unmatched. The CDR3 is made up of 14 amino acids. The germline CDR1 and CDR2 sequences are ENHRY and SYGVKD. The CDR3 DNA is TGTGCCATCAGTGACCGGACAGGGTTCACTGAAGCTTTCTTT. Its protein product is CAISDRTGFTEAFF.

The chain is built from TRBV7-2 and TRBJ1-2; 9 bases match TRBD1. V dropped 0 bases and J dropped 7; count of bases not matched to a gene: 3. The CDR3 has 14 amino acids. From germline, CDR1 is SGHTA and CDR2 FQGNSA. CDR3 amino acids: CASSLAGQGGGYTF. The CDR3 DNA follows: TGTGCCAGCAGCTTAGCGGGACAGGGAGGTGGCTACACCTTC.

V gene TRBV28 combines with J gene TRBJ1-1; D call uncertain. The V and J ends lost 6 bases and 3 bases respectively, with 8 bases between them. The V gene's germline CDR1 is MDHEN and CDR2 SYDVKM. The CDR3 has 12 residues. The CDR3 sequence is CASRTQHTEAFF. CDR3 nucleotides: TGTGCCAGCAGAACTCAGCACACTGAAGCTTTCTTT.

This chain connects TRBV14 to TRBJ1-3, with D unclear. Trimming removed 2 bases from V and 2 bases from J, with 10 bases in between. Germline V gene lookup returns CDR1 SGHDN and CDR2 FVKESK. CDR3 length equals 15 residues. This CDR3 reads CASSQQWGPGNTIYF. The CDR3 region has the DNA TGTGCCAGCAGCCAACAGTGGGGTCCTGGAAACACCATATATTTT.

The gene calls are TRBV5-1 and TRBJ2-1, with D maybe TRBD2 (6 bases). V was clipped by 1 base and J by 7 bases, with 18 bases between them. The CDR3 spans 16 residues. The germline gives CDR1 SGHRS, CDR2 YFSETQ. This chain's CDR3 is CASSLNSVRLGNEQFF. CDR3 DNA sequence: TGCGCCAGCAGCTTGAATAGCGTACGACTAGGGAATGAGCAGTTCTTC.

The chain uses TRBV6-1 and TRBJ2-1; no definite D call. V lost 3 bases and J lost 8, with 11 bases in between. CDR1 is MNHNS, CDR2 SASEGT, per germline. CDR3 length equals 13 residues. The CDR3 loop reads CASSEGPGYEQFF. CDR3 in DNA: TGTGCCAGCAGTGAGGGTCCGGGCTATGAGCAGTTCTTC.

CDR3 DNA sequence: TGTGCCGCCCTTGCGGGGGGTTCGAACACTGAAGCTTTCTTT. It translates to CAALAGGSNTEAFF. J is TRBJ1-1 and V is TRBV6-5; maybe TRBD1 (5 bases). This CDR3 region has 14 residues. Germline-derived CDR1 and CDR2 are MNHEY and SVGAGI. With 11 bases removed from V and 1 base from J, the gap between germline ends came to 17 bases.

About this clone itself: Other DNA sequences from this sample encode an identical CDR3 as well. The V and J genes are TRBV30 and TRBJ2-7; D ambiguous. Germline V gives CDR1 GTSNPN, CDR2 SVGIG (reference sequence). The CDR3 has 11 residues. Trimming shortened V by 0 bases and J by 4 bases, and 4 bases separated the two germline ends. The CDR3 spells CAWSVSYEQYF. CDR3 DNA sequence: TGTGCCTGGAGTGTTTCATACGAGCAGTACTTC.

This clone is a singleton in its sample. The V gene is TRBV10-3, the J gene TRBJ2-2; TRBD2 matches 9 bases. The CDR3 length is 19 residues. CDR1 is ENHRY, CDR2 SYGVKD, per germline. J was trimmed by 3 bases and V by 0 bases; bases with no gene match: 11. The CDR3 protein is CAISESTTASGKYTGELFF. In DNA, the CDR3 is TGTGCCATCAGTGAGTCCACTACGGCTAGCGGGAAGTACACCGGGGAGCTGTTTTTT.

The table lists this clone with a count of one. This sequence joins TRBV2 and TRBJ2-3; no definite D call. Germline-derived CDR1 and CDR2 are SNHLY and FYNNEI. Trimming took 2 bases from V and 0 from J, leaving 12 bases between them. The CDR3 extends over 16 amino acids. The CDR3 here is CASSEWSFSSTDTQYF. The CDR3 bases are TGTGCCAGCAGTGAATGGTCATTTTCTAGCACAGATACGCAGTATTTT.

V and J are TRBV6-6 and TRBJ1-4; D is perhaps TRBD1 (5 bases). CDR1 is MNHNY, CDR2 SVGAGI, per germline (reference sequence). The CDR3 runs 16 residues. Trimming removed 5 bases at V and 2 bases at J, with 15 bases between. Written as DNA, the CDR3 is TGTGCCAGCAGTCCACAGGACTCCCTCACTAATGAAAAACTGTTTTTT. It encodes CASSPQDSLTNEKLFF.

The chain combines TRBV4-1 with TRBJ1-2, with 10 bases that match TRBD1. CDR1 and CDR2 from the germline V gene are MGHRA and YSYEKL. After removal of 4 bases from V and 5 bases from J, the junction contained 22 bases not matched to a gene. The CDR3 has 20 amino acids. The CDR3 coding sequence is TGCGCCAGCAGCCTCGAGTTCTCGCGGACAGGGGGATTGGGGTTTTATGGCTACACCTTC. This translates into CASSLEFSRTGGLGFYGYTF.

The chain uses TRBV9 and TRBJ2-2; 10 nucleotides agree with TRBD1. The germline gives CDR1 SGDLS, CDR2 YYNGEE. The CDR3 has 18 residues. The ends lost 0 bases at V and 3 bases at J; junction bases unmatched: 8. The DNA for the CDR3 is TGTGCCAGCAGCGTAGCCCTCCCCGGGACAGGGGACACCGGGGAGCTGTTTTTT. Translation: CASSVALPGTGDTGELFF.

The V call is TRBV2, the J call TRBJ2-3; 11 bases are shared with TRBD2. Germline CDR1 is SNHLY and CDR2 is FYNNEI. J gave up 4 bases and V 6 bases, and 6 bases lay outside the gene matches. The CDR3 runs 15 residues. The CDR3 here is CASRRLAGLADTQYF. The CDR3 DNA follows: TGTGCCAGCAGGAGACTAGCGGGATTGGCAGATACGCAGTATTTT.

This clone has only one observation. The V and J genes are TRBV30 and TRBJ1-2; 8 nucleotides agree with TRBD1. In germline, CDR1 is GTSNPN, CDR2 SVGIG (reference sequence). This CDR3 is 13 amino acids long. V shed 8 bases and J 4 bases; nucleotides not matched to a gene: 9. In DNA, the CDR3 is TGTGCCGCGAGACAGGGGTTTGGCTATGGCTACACCTTC. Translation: CAARQGFGYGYTF.

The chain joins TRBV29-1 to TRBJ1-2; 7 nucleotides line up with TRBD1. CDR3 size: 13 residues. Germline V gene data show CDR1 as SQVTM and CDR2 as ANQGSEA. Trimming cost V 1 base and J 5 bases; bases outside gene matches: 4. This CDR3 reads CSVEGTGFYGYTF. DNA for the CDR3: TGCAGCGTTGAAGGGACAGGCTTTTATGGCTACACCTTC.

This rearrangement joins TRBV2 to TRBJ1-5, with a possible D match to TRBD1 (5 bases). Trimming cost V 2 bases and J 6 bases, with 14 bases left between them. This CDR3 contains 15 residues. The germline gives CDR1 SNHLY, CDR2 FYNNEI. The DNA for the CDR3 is TGTGCCAGCAGTGAAAGGGAGCAGGGAGGTCAGCCCCAGCATTTT. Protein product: CASSEREQGGQPQHF.